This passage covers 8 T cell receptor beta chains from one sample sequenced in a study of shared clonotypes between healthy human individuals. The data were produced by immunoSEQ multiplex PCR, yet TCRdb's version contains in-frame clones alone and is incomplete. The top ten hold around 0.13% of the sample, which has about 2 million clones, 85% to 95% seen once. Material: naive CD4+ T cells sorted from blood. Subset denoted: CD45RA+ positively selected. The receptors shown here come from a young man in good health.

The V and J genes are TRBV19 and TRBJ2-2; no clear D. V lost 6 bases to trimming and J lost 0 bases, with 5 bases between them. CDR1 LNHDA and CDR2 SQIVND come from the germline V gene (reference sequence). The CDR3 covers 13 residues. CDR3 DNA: TGTGCCAGTAGACAAGCGAACACCGGGGAGCTGTTTTTT. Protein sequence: CASRQANTGELFF.

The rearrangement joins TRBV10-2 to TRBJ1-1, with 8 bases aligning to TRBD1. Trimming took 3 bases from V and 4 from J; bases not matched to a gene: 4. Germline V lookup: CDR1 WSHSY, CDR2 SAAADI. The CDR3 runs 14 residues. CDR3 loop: CASSEGDRSTEAFF. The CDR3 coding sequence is TGCGCCAGCAGTGAAGGGGACAGGTCCACTGAAGCTTTCTTT.

The CDR3 DNA follows: TGTGCCTGGAGTTCCCGACAGGGAGGCTATGGCTACACCTTC. Translated, it gives CAWSSRQGGYGYTF. The V and J genes are TRBV30 and TRBJ1-2, with 7 bases matching TRBD1. The junction had 7 bases not matched to a gene; V was cut back by 2 bases and J by 4 bases. Germline V gene data show CDR1 as GTSNPN and CDR2 as SVGIG (reference sequence). The CDR3 is 14 residues long.

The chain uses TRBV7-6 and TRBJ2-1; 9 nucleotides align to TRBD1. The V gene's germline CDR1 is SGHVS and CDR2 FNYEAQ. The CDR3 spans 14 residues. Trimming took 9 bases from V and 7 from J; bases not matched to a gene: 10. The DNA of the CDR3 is TGTGCCAGACTTCCGGGACAGGGATCGAATGAGCAGTTCTTC. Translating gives CARLPGQGSNEQFF.

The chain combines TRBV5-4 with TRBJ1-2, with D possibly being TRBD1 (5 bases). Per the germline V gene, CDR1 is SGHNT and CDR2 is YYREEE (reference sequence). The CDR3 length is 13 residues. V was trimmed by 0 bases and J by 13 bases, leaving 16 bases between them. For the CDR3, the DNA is TGTGCCAGCAGCTTGGCATCGGGGGACGGCCTCACCTTC. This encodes CASSLASGDGLTF.

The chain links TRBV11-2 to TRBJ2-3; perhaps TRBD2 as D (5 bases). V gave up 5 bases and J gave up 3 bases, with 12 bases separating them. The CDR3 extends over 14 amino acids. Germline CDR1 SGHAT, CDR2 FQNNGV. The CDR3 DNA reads TGTGCCAGCAGCCTTAATTCGGGAACAGATACGCAGTATTTT. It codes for CASSLNSGTDTQYF.

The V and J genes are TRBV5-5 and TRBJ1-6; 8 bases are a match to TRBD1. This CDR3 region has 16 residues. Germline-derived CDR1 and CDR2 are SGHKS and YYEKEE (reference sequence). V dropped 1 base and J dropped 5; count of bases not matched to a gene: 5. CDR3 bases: TGTGCCAGCAGCTTGCGTCAGGGGGCCGATAATTCACCCCTCCACTTT. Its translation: CASSLRQGADNSPLHF. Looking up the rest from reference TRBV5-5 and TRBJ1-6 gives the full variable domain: DAGVTQSPTHLIKTRGQQVTLRCSPISGHKSVSWYQQVLGQGPQFIFQYYEKEERGRGNFPDRFSARQFPNYSSELNVNALLLGDSALYLCASSLRQGADNSPLHFGNGTRLTVT.

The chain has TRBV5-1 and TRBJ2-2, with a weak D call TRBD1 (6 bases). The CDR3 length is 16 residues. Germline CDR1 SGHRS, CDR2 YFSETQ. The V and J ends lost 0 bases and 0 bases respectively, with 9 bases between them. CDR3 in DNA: TGCGCCAGCAGCTTGGAGGGGGACGCGAACACCGGGGAGCTGTTTTTT. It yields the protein CASSLEGDANTGELFF.